Shown below are 14 T cell receptor beta chains from a single sample sequenced in a study of tissue T cells after allogeneic stem cell transplantation. This sample's time point: mouse harvest day 7 after allogeneic transplant. The graft held 10^6 splenic CD5+ T cells and 10^7 T-cell-depleted bone marrow cells. Sequenced by immunoSEQ multiplex PCR; TCRdb stores in-frame clones only, minus some. In the table there are thousands of clones, about half of which are singletons. The specimen sequenced was gut tissue. All receptors come from a female BALB/c mouse given C57BL/6 T cells with graft-versus-host disease after an allogeneic hematopoietic cell transplant.

Concerning this clone itself: Gene names are mouse gene names. The CDR3 is cut off 1 residue early in the read; its end comes from the germline J gene. The V call is TRBV3, the J call TRBJ2-4; D uncertain. Germline CDR1 reads SNHLY; CDR2 reads FYNGKV (reference sequence). This CDR3 comprises 13 residues. V lost 1 base and J 5 bases, leaving 7 bases between the germline ends. CDR3: CASSLGQLNTLYF. Incomplete CDR3 DNA: TGTGCCAGCAGCTTAGGGCAATTAAACACCTTGTAC.

Remarks on this clone: The genes and germline here are from mouse. Sequencing ends 1 residue short of the CDR3 end; the germline J gene provides the rest. This chain joins TRBV5 and TRBJ2-1, with D perhaps assigned TRBD1 or TRBD2 (5 bases each). This CDR3 is built from 13 residues. Germline V gene sequence: CDR1 LGHNA, CDR2 YNLKQL (reference sequence). The ends were cut back, 4 bases at V and 4 bases at J, with 8 bases in the middle. The CDR3 loop is CASSRGWYAEQFF. The covered CDR3 bases are TGTGCCAGCAGCCGGGGGTGGTATGCTGAGCAGTTC.

By share of the sample, this clone is medium-sized (0.01 to 0.1%). These gene names are mouse names. The sequenced fragment ends 1 residue before the CDR3 boundary, so the rest is inferred from the germline J gene. The chain links TRBV4 to TRBJ2-2; D not certain. Per the germline V gene, CDR1 is LGHDT and CDR2 is YNNKQL (reference sequence). This CDR3 has 14 amino acids. Deletions cut 5 bases from V and 1 base from J, with 8 bases between. CDR3 sequence: CASSRGKNTGQLYF. CDR3 DNA, as far as it was read: TGTGCCAGCAGCCGCGGCAAAAACACCGGGCAGCTCTAC.

Details on this clone: Gene names refer to mouse genes. The CDR3 DNA, read in part, is TGTGCCTGGAGTCTCGGGGGAAACACCGGGCAGCTCTAC. Its translation: CAWSLGGNTGQLY. The complete CDR3 sequence is CAWSLGGNTGQLYF. This chain uses TRBV31 with TRBJ2-2; D may be TRBD1 or TRBD2 (5 bases each). The read terminates 1 residue before the CDR3 end, so the remaining end is supplied by the germline J gene. Germline CDR1 is GKSSPN and CDR2 is SITVG. The CDR3 spans 14 residues. The ends were cut back, 0 bases at V and 1 base at J, with 6 bases in the middle.

On this clone: Genes and germline come from the mouse. The read terminates 1 residue ahead of where the CDR3 ends, so the germline J gene completes it. The chain employs TRBV3 and TRBJ1-1, with TRBD1 identical over 7 bases. Germline V gene lookup returns CDR1 SNHLY and CDR2 FYNGKV (reference sequence). V trimming: 4 bases; J trimming: 3 bases; junction bases outside the gene matches: 5. This CDR3 is 14 amino acids long. CDR3 DNA, as far as it was read: TGTGCCAGCAGCTCGACAGGGAGGGACACAGAAGTCTTC. This sequence encodes CASSSTGRDTEVF. The whole CDR3 protein reads CASSSTGRDTEVFF.

To note about this clone: Mouse gene names apply. Read sequence stops 1 residue before the CDR3 end, and the germline J gene provides the missing end. The chain couples TRBV26 to TRBJ1-1; no reliable D call. The ends were cut back, 4 bases at V and 1 base at J, with 10 bases in the middle. Germline-derived CDR1 and CDR2 are KGHPV and FQNQEV (reference sequence). The CDR3 contains 14 residues. The part of the CDR3 DNA that was read is TGTGCCAGCAGTCCTCAGTGGGAAAACACAGAAGTCTTC. It codes for CASSPQWENTEVF. The whole CDR3 sequence is CASSPQWENTEVFF.

Concerning this clone itself: The gene names given are mouse names. The DNA ends 1 residue before the CDR3 does, and the rest of the CDR3 is filled in from the germline J gene. The V gene is TRBV3, the J gene TRBJ2-1, with TRBD2 matching over 11 bases. In germline, CDR1 is SNHLY, CDR2 FYNGKV (reference sequence). J lost 1 base, V lost 4 bases, and 0 bases had no gene match. The CDR3 length is 15 residues. The CDR3 DNA, read in part, is TGTGCCAGCAGCTACTGGGGGGGCAACTATGCTGAGCAGTTC. Translated: CASSYWGGNYAEQF. The whole CDR3 sequence reads CASSYWGGNYAEQFF. The full variable domain, rest sourced from reference TRBV3 and TRBJ2-1, is GPKVLQIPSHQIIDMGQMVTLNCDPVSNHLYFYWYKQILGQQMEFLVNFYNGKVMEKSKLFKDQFSVERPDGSYFTLKIQPTALEDSAVYFCASSYWGGNYAEQFFGPGTRLTVL.

This clone was recorded a few times. Gene names refer to mouse genes. The missing CDR3 end, 1 residue past where the read stops, is filled in from the germline J gene. The chain has TRBV26 and TRBJ1-4; possible D gene TRBD1, 6 bases. Germline V CDR1 and CDR2: KGHPV, FQNQEV (reference sequence). This CDR3 spans 12 amino acids. The V end was cut by 6 bases, the J end by 7 bases, with 9 bases between. Partial CDR3 DNA: TGTGCCAGCAGCAGGGGACGCGAAAGATTATTT. Protein product: CASSRGRERLF. The CDR3 reads in full as CASSRGRERLFF.

Turning to this clone: Germline and genes: mouse. The CDR3 extends 1 residue past the end of the read, so its final part is completed from the germline J gene. The chain employs TRBV4 and TRBJ2-1, with TRBD1 matching over 9 bases. Germline V gene data show CDR1 as LGHDT and CDR2 as YNNKQL (reference sequence). V dropped 5 bases and J dropped 3; count of bases not matched to a gene: 2. The CDR3 is made up of 14 amino acids. CDR3 region: CASSRQGVYAEQFF. Incomplete CDR3 DNA: TGTGCCAGCAGCCGACAGGGGGTCTATGCTGAGCAGTTC.

This clone is labeled medium-sized. Gene names and germline refer to mouse. With the read ending 1 residue before the CDR3 end, the germline J gene is used to fill in that end. Different DNA sequences within this sample yield the same CDR3. This rearrangement joins TRBV26 to TRBJ2-3; D is ambiguous. CDR3 length equals 12 residues. Germline CDR1 is KGHPV and CDR2 is FQNQEV (reference sequence). V dropped 2 bases and J dropped 0 bases, with 0 bases sitting between them. The DNA read from the CDR3 is TGTGCCAGCAGTCTGAGTGCAGAAACGCTGTAT. Translation gives CASSLSAETLY. The full-length CDR3 reads as CASSLSAETLYF.

As to this clone: Any gene name here is a mouse gene name. With the read ending 1 residue before the CDR3 end, the germline J gene is used to fill in that end. The chain carries TRBV26 and TRBJ2-4; D perhaps matches TRBD1 (6 bases). The CDR3 is 13 residues long. V was shortened by 6 bases and J by 0 bases, with 7 bases between the two germline ends. Germline CDR1 KGHPV, CDR2 FQNQEV (reference sequence). CDR3 protein: CASRGQSQNTLYF. Incomplete CDR3 DNA: TGTGCCAGCAGGGGACAAAGTCAAAACACCTTGTAC.

In the case of this clone: Gene names are the mouse ones. Read data end 1 residue before the CDR3 end; the end is taken from the germline J gene. The chain recombines TRBV22 with TRBJ2-7; the table's D call, TRBD1, has no DNA check behind it. TRBV22 counts as a pseudogene. CDR3 size: 12 residues. CDR3 bases read: TGTGCCAGCAGCGAGGGACAGTATGAACAGTAC. Its protein is CASSEGQYEQY. The whole CDR3 region reads CASSEGQYEQYF.

This clone was observed a handful of times. Gene names denote mouse genes. The read ends 1 residue before the CDR3 terminus; that terminus is restored from the germline J gene. J is TRBJ1-3 and V is TRBV1; TRBD1 is a possible D gene (5 bases). The CDR3 is made up of 14 amino acids. Germline CDR1 reads NSQYPW; CDR2 reads LRSPGD (reference sequence). V lost 4 bases, J lost 0 bases, and 7 bases lay in between. Incomplete CDR3 DNA: TGCACCTGCAGTGGGACAATTTCTGGAAATACGCTCTAT. This codes for CTCSGTISGNTLY. The CDR3 in its entirety is CTCSGTISGNTLYF.

In this sample, this clone turned up a few times. The gene names here belong to mouse. The read halts 1 residue ahead of the CDR3 end, with the missing end drawn from the germline J gene. V gene TRBV26 combines with J gene TRBJ2-3, with D possibly being TRBD1 (6 bases). Germline V gene data show CDR1 as KGHPV and CDR2 as FQNQEV (reference sequence). The CDR3 is 14 amino acids. Trimming took off 4 bases at V and 0 bases at J, with 8 bases between the two ends. CDR3 protein: CASSRDISAETLYF. Partial CDR3 DNA: TGTGCCAGCAGTCGGGACATTAGTGCAGAAACGCTGTAT.